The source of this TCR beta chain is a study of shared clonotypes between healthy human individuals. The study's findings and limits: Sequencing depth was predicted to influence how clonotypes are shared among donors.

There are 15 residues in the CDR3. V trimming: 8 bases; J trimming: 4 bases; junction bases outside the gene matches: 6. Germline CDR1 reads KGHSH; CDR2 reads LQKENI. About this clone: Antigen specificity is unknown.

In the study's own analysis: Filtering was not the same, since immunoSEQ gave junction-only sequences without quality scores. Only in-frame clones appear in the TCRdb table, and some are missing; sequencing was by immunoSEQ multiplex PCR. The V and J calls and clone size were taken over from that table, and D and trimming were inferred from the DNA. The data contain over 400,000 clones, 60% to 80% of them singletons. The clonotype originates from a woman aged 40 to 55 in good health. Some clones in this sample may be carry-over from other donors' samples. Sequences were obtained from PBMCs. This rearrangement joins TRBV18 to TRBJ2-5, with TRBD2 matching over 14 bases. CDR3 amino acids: CASGGTSGRLETQYF. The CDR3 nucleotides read TGTGCCAGCGGAGGGACTAGCGGGAGACTAGAGACCCAGTACTTC.